Listed below are T cell receptor beta chains from one sample, sequenced in a study of blood T cell repertoires in COVID-19. Produced via immunoSEQ multiplex PCR; TCRdb's table is partial and in-frame only. The sample records tens of thousands of clones, 75% to 90% being singletons. The sample taken for sequencing was peripheral blood. The receptors were sampled from a woman older than 75 with active or convalescent COVID-19. The CDR3 runs from the conserved cysteine through the conserved F or W. Each record gives: V gene, D gene, J gene, clone size, CDR3 DNA, CDR3 protein. D genes are given only for firm matches. Clone size is not always given. Where it is, it says once, few, many or a class for expanded clones.

v_call: TRBV6-2/TRBV6-3; d_call: TRBD2; j_call: TRBJ2-1; clone_size: .; cdr3_nt: TGTGCCAGCAGTTACTCGGGACTAGCGGCCCTAAAGGGAGGCCCCTACAATGAGCAGTTCTTC; cdr3_aa: CASSYSGLAALKGGPYNEQFF
v_call: TRBV28; d_call: .; j_call: TRBJ2-1; clone_size: .; cdr3_nt: TGTGCCAGCAGTTTAGGTGTGGAGAATGAGCAGTTCTTC; cdr3_aa: CASSLGVENEQFF
v_call: TRBV5-1; d_call: .; j_call: TRBJ1-5; clone_size: .; cdr3_nt: TGCGCCAGCAGCCAGGGGCTCGAGGACAATCAGCCCCAGCATTTT; cdr3_aa: CASSQGLEDNQPQHF
v_call: TRBV5-5; d_call: TRBD1; j_call: TRBJ2-1; clone_size: .; cdr3_nt: TGTGCCAGCAGCTTACAGGGGGCGCAGAGCGAGCAGTTCTTC; cdr3_aa: CASSLQGAQSEQFF
v_call: TRBV6-5; d_call: TRBD1; j_call: TRBJ1-6; clone_size: .; cdr3_nt: TGTGCCAGCAGCCGGGACAGGGACAACTCACCCCTCCACTTT; cdr3_aa: CASSRDRDNSPLHF
v_call: TRBV4-2; d_call: .; j_call: TRBJ2-1; clone_size: .; cdr3_nt: TGTGCCAGCAGCCAAGAATCTCACAATGAGCAGTTCTTC; cdr3_aa: CASSQESHNEQFF
v_call: TRBV6-5; d_call: TRBD1; j_call: TRBJ1-2; clone_size: .; cdr3_nt: TGTGCCAGCAGAACCAGGGGGACTAACTATGGCTACACCTTC; cdr3_aa: CASRTRGTNYGYTF
v_call: TRBV9; d_call: .; j_call: TRBJ2-2; clone_size: .; cdr3_nt: TGTGCCAGCAGTGACACAGGGTCGGGCACCGGGGAGCTGTTTTTT; cdr3_aa: CASSDTGSGTGELFF
v_call: TRBV7-2; d_call: .; j_call: TRBJ2-7; clone_size: .; cdr3_nt: TGTGCCAGCAGAAAGAGTTGGGGGGACGGTTACGAGCAGTACTTC; cdr3_aa: CASRKSWGDGYEQYF
v_call: TRBV27; d_call: TRBD2; j_call: TRBJ2-5; clone_size: .; cdr3_nt: TGTGCCAGCAGTCCCCGGGGGGGTCCGAAACATGGGACCCAGTACTTC; cdr3_aa: CASSPRGGPKHGTQYF
v_call: TRBV9; d_call: .; j_call: TRBJ2-2; clone_size: .; cdr3_nt: TGTGCCAGCAGCGTCCGCACCGGGGAGCTGTTTTTT; cdr3_aa: CASSVRTGELFF
v_call: TRBV2; d_call: .; j_call: TRBJ1-2; clone_size: once; cdr3_nt: TGTGCCAGCAGTGAGGGGGGGTACGGCTACACCTTC; cdr3_aa: CASSEGGYGYTF
v_call: TRBV28; d_call: TRBD1; j_call: TRBJ2-4; clone_size: .; cdr3_nt: TGTGCCAGCAGTATCGACGTGGACAGGGACAACATTCAGTACTTC; cdr3_aa: CASSIDVDRDNIQYF
v_call: TRBV6-5; d_call: .; j_call: TRBJ2-7; clone_size: few; cdr3_nt: TGTGCCAGCAGTTACTCGGGGGGCGAGCAGTACTTC; cdr3_aa: CASSYSGGEQYF
v_call: TRBV23-1; d_call: .; j_call: TRBJ1-2; clone_size: .; cdr3_nt: TGCGCCAGCGGATACAGGGAGCGTGGCTACACCTTC; cdr3_aa: CASGYRERGYTF
v_call: TRBV5-6; d_call: .; j_call: TRBJ1-2; clone_size: .; cdr3_nt: TGTGCCAGCAGCTTGTTTCAGATCCCACTAAAAGACTTC; cdr3_aa: CASSLFQIPLKDF
v_call: TRBV7-6; d_call: .; j_call: TRBJ1-2; clone_size: few; cdr3_nt: TGTGCCAGCAGCTCACGGGACTATGGCTACACCTTC; cdr3_aa: CASSSRDYGYTF
v_call: TRBV27; d_call: TRBD2; j_call: TRBJ2-3; clone_size: .; cdr3_nt: TGTGCCAGCAGTCCATATCCCGGACTAGCGGGAGTAGATACGCAGTATTTT; cdr3_aa: CASSPYPGLAGVDTQYF
v_call: TRBV30; d_call: .; j_call: TRBJ1-1; clone_size: .; cdr3_nt: TGTGCCTGGAGAGGCAAAGACAGGATGAACACTGAAGCTTTCTTT; cdr3_aa: CAWRGKDRMNTEAFF
v_call: TRBV20-1; d_call: .; j_call: TRBJ2-3; clone_size: once; cdr3_nt: TGCAGTGCTATTGAAGGAGTTACGCAGTATTTT; cdr3_aa: CSAIEGVTQYF
v_call: TRBV5-1; d_call: TRBD2; j_call: TRBJ2-1; clone_size: .; cdr3_nt: TGCGCCAGCAGCTTGCTAGGGTCGAGGACTAGTTACAATGAGCAGTTCTTC; cdr3_aa: CASSLLGSRTSYNEQFF
v_call: TRBV2; d_call: TRBD2; j_call: TRBJ2-4; clone_size: .; cdr3_nt: TGTGCCAGCAGTCCCTCGAGCGGGAGATACAAAAACATTCAGTACTTC; cdr3_aa: CASSPSSGRYKNIQYF
v_call: TRBV13; d_call: TRBD1; j_call: TRBJ2-3; clone_size: .; cdr3_nt: TGTGCCAGCAGCCTCCGGACAGGGGGGACAGCAGATACGCAGTATTTT; cdr3_aa: CASSLRTGGTADTQYF
v_call: TRBV5-1; d_call: TRBD1; j_call: TRBJ2-7; clone_size: .; cdr3_nt: TGCGCCAGCAGGCCCACCTACAGGGGGCCCTACGAGCAGTACTTC; cdr3_aa: CASRPTYRGPYEQYF
v_call: TRBV9; d_call: .; j_call: TRBJ2-3; clone_size: .; cdr3_nt: TGTGCCAGCAGCGTAGGACTAGGTGAGGCTACCGGCACAGATACGCAGTATTTT; cdr3_aa: CASSVGLGEATGTDTQYF
v_call: TRBV18; d_call: .; j_call: TRBJ2-4; clone_size: .; cdr3_nt: TGTGCCAGCTCACCAGAGGCTCAGGGGAACATTCAGTACTTC; cdr3_aa: CASSPEAQGNIQYF
v_call: TRBV5-5; d_call: .; j_call: TRBJ1-4; clone_size: few; cdr3_nt: TGTGCCAGCAGCTGGTGGGAAGGGGATGAAAAACTGTTTTTT; cdr3_aa: CASSWWEGDEKLFF
v_call: TRBV6-2/TRBV6-3; d_call: TRBD2; j_call: TRBJ2-5; clone_size: .; cdr3_nt: TGTGCCAGCAGTCGCCGGGAGGTTGAGACCCAGTACTTC; cdr3_aa: CASSRREVETQYF
v_call: TRBV25-1; d_call: .; j_call: TRBJ1-2; clone_size: few; cdr3_nt: TGTGCCAGCAGTGAATCGAGGGATACCTACTATGGCTACACCTTC; cdr3_aa: CASSESRDTYYGYTF
v_call: TRBV5-4; d_call: .; j_call: TRBJ1-1; clone_size: .; cdr3_nt: TGTGCCAGCAGCTTCCGGGTAGGCCCGAACACTGAAGCTTTCTTT; cdr3_aa: CASSFRVGPNTEAFF
v_call: TRBV4-2; d_call: .; j_call: TRBJ2-7; clone_size: .; cdr3_nt: TGTGCCAGCAGCCAAGTAGGTTCGGGCGAGCAGTACTTC; cdr3_aa: CASSQVGSGEQYF
v_call: TRBV12-3/TRBV12-4; d_call: .; j_call: TRBJ2-7; clone_size: .; cdr3_nt: TGTGCCAGCAGTTTAATAGGGGCCGAGCAGTACTTC; cdr3_aa: CASSLIGAEQYF
v_call: TRBV4-2; d_call: TRBD1; j_call: TRBJ1-3; clone_size: once; cdr3_nt: TGTGCCAGCAGCCGGGACAGGGCCTTTGGAAACACCATATATTTT; cdr3_aa: CASSRDRAFGNTIYF
v_call: TRBV6-5; d_call: .; j_call: TRBJ1-5; clone_size: .; cdr3_nt: TGTGCCAGCAGTTACTCGATGTCCAGGGGCCAGCCCCAGCATTTT; cdr3_aa: CASSYSMSRGQPQHF
v_call: TRBV9; d_call: TRBD2; j_call: TRBJ2-1; clone_size: .; cdr3_nt: TGTGCCAGCAGCCTAGGAGTGGGCGGGGGGTTCTACAATGAGCAGTTCTTC; cdr3_aa: CASSLGVGGGFYNEQFF
v_call: TRBV6-1; d_call: .; j_call: TRBJ2-3; clone_size: .; cdr3_nt: TGTGCCAGCAGTGATAGCGGTCCCACAGATACGCAGTATTTT; cdr3_aa: CASSDSGPTDTQYF
v_call: TRBV7-2; d_call: .; j_call: TRBJ2-7; clone_size: .; cdr3_nt: TGTGCCAGCAGCTTAGACAGGGCAATTGAGCAGTACTTC; cdr3_aa: CASSLDRAIEQYF
v_call: TRBV28; d_call: .; j_call: TRBJ1-1; clone_size: .; cdr3_nt: TGTGCCAGCAGTGCCCACAGGGAGCTGCCTGAAGCTTTCTTT; cdr3_aa: CASSAHRELPEAFF
v_call: TRBV6-2/TRBV6-3; d_call: .; j_call: TRBJ1-1; clone_size: .; cdr3_nt: TGTGCCAGCAGTTACTCTGGCACAGGGCTGGGGACTGAAGCTTTCTTT; cdr3_aa: CASSYSGTGLGTEAFF
v_call: TRBV9; d_call: .; j_call: TRBJ2-1; clone_size: .; cdr3_nt: TGTGCCAGCAGCGTAAGCCGTGGGACTTACAATGAGCAGTTCTTC; cdr3_aa: CASSVSRGTYNEQFF
v_call: TRBV3-1/TRBV3-2; d_call: TRBD2; j_call: TRBJ2-1; clone_size: .; cdr3_nt: TGTGCCAGCAGCCCTCTGAGTAGCGGGAGACGCAATGAGCAGTTCTTC; cdr3_aa: CASSPLSSGRRNEQFF
v_call: TRBV3-1/TRBV3-2; d_call: TRBD2; j_call: TRBJ2-1; clone_size: .; cdr3_nt: TGTGCCAGCAGCAGTAGCGGGGGTGCTTACAATGAGCAGTTCTTC; cdr3_aa: CASSSSGGAYNEQFF
v_call: TRBV28; d_call: .; j_call: TRBJ1-4; clone_size: .; cdr3_nt: TGTGCCAGCAGTTTACCACAGGGTGGTAATGAAAAACTGTTTTTT; cdr3_aa: CASSLPQGGNEKLFF
v_call: TRBV2; d_call: .; j_call: TRBJ2-7; clone_size: few; cdr3_nt: TGTGCCAGCAATCCGGGAGCAACCTACGAGCAGTACTTC; cdr3_aa: CASNPGATYEQYF
v_call: TRBV4-1; d_call: .; j_call: TRBJ1-5; clone_size: .; cdr3_nt: TGCGCCAGCAGCCAAGATCTGGCCAGGGACAATCAGCCCCAGCATTTT; cdr3_aa: CASSQDLARDNQPQHF
v_call: TRBV5-1; d_call: .; j_call: TRBJ1-1; clone_size: few; cdr3_nt: TGCGCCAGCAGTACAAACATGAACACTGAAGCTTTCTTT; cdr3_aa: CASSTNMNTEAFF
v_call: TRBV6-5; d_call: TRBD1; j_call: TRBJ1-6; clone_size: .; cdr3_nt: TGTGCCAGCAGGAGGGACAGCCATAATTCACCCCTCCACTTT; cdr3_aa: CASRRDSHNSPLHF
v_call: TRBV11-1; d_call: .; j_call: TRBJ2-5; clone_size: .; cdr3_nt: TGTGCCAGCAGCCACATGCAAGAGACCCAGTACTTC; cdr3_aa: CASSHMQETQYF
v_call: TRBV15; d_call: .; j_call: TRBJ1-1; clone_size: .; cdr3_nt: TGTGCCACCAGCAGAGGGTCAGGGTTAGGAGCTTTCTTT; cdr3_aa: CATSRGSGLGAFF
v_call: TRBV2; d_call: TRBD1; j_call: TRBJ2-1; clone_size: few; cdr3_nt: TGTGCCAGTAAAGACCGGGACAGGGGGCGGGAGCAGTTCTTC; cdr3_aa: CASKDRDRGREQFF
v_call: TRBV25-1; d_call: TRBD1; j_call: TRBJ2-7; clone_size: .; cdr3_nt: TGTGCCAGCAGTGACCGGGACAGGGGGGTTCGAGAGCAGTACTTC; cdr3_aa: CASSDRDRGVREQYF
v_call: TRBV7-9; d_call: .; j_call: TRBJ1-1; clone_size: few; cdr3_nt: TGTGCCAGCAGCCGTGAGATGAACACTGAAGCTTTCTTT; cdr3_aa: CASSREMNTEAFF